This T cell receptor (beta chain) was recovered during a study of blood T cell repertoires in COVID-19. For the study at large: Sample material is recorded as cDNA or gDNA derived from T cells, B-cell-depleted T cells, or PBMCs.

Authors' processing steps: Researchers report that nucleated cell counts were estimated from reference gene primer amplification. Profiling relied on immunoSEQ multiplex PCR, and the TCRdb table lists in-frame clones only, not all of them. Clone size and the V and J calls come from that table; the DNA yielded D and trimming. The data hold under 200,000 clones, with over 70% observed a single time. V lost 6 bases to trimming and J lost 0 bases; unmatched junction nucleotides: 2. The CDR3 is made up of 14 amino acids. CDR1 and CDR2 from the germline V gene are MNHNY and SVGAGI (reference sequence). Sequencing was performed on peripheral blood. This TCR derives from an older man with acute or convalescent COVID-19. This sequence joins TRBV6-6 and TRBJ1-5; TRBD1 matches 7 bases. The CDR3 sequence is CASRDRSSNQPQHF. Here the CDR3 DNA reads TGTGCCAGCAGGGACAGGTCTAGCAATCAGCCCCAGCATTTT.